This T cell receptor (beta chain) was identified in a study of shared clonotypes between healthy human individuals. Study-level background: The cohort had a couple of women and a few men, ages 18 to 49.

Only CD45RO-negative cells positively selected for CCR7 counted as naive CD8 cells, so terminally differentiated effector memory CD45RA+ cells were excluded. The CDR3 is 14 amino acids. The germline V gene encodes CDR1 WSHSY and CDR2 SAAADI. Trimming removed 6 bases from V and 0 bases from J; junction bases left unmatched: 3. The assay was carried out at the deep level. On sorted subsets, replicate PCRs used 200 to 250 ng DNA, or 25,000 to 35,000 T cell genomes. In the original workflow: As immunoSEQ supplied junction-only sequences (without quality scores), filtering differed. Clones were read by immunoSEQ multiplex PCR, and TCRdb kept only the in-frame ones, dropping some. That table gives V, J and clone size, and the DNA gave D and trimming. The sample has over 800,000 clones; almost 95% are singletons.

This clonotype was sampled from a man aged 25 to 45 in good health. Sequenced: naive CD8+ T cells sorted from blood. The V and J genes are TRBV10-2 and TRBJ1-1; the match to TRBD1 covers 8 bases. The CDR3 loop reads CASRQGQVNTEAFF. The CDR3 nucleotides are TGCGCCAGCAGACAGGGACAGGTGAACACTGAAGCTTTCTTT.